This entry lists 30 T cell receptor beta chains sequenced from one sample in a study of cytomegalovirus exposure and HLA in healthy donors. The PCR had 60 Vbeta and 13 Jbeta primers. Assay: immunoSEQ multiplex PCR; the TCRdb copy retains only in-frame clones and omits some. The sample carries 150,000 to 160,000 clones, approximately 75% recorded once. Sequencing used PBMCs. All receptors come from a young man in good health and CMV-seronegative.

The chain uses TRBV11-1 and TRBJ2-1, with 11 bases that match TRBD2. The CDR3 loop spans 15 amino acids. CDR1 and CDR2 (germline): SGHAT, FQDESV (reference sequence). V was clipped by 5 bases and J by 4 bases; unmatched bases: 4. This chain's CDR3 is CASSRTSGGYNEQFF. CDR3 coding DNA: TGTGCCAGCAGCCGCACTAGCGGGGGTTACAATGAGCAGTTCTTC.

The CDR3 nucleotides are TGTGCCAGCAGCCCCGTCCAGGGGTACTATGGCTACACCTTC. This codes for CASSPVQGYYGYTF. The chain couples TRBV28 to TRBJ1-2; weak D call: TRBD1 (6 bases). V lost 6 bases and J 3 bases, leaving 14 bases between the germline ends. The germline gives CDR1 MDHEN, CDR2 SYDVKM. The CDR3 has 14 residues.

The chain has TRBV5-6 and TRBJ2-7; 7 bases agree with TRBD1. With 3 bases clipped from V and 4 bases from J, the junction kept 7 bases outside the gene matches. Germline V lookup: CDR1 SGHDT, CDR2 YYEEEE. The CDR3 is made up of 14 amino acids. CDR3 sequence (DNA): TGTGCCAGCAGCTGGGGACAGAATAGGTACGAGCAGTACTTC. It codes for CASSWGQNRYEQYF.

The chain is built from TRBV12-5 and TRBJ1-1, with 12 bases lining up with TRBD1. The J segment lost 0 bases and the V segment lost 4 bases, leaving 3 bases of the junction unmatched. This CDR3 has 16 residues. Germline CDR1 and CDR2: LGHNT and FRNRAP. Here the CDR3 reads CASGSGQGAMNTEAFF. The CDR3 DNA reads TGTGCTAGTGGTTCGGGACAGGGGGCTATGAACACTGAAGCTTTCTTT.

The chain combines TRBV30 with TRBJ1-4; TRBD1 might be the D (6 bases). Germline V gene sequence: CDR1 GTSNPN, CDR2 SVGIG (reference sequence). This CDR3 region has 13 residues. The CDR3 spells CACDRSRGEKLFF. The CDR3, as DNA: TGTGCTTGTGACCGGTCCAGGGGTGAAAAACTGTTTTTT.

In its sample, this clone was seen a few times. V usage is TRBV11-2 and J usage is TRBJ2-1, with D perhaps TRBD2 (6 bases). The CDR3 loop spans 15 amino acids. The germline V and J ends were trimmed by 4 bases and 0 bases, with 10 bases remaining between them. CDR1 is SGHAT and CDR2 is FQNNGV in the germline V gene. CDR3 in amino acids: CASSSIGGSYNEQFF. The CDR3 DNA is TGTGCCAGCAGCTCGATCGGGGGCTCCTACAATGAGCAGTTCTTC. The variable domain in full, with the rest retrieved from reference TRBV11-2 and TRBJ2-1, is EAGVAQSPRYKIIEKRQSVAFWCNPISGHATLYWYQQILGQGPKLLIQFQNNGVVDDSQLPKDRFSAERLKGVDSTLKIQPAKLEDSAVYLCASSSIGGSYNEQFFGPGTRLTVL.

CDR3 coding DNA: TGTGCCAGCAGTTACTGGGACAGGGGTAGATCACCCCTCCACTTT. It specifies CASSYWDRGRSPLHF. The chain combines TRBV6-5 with TRBJ1-6, with 10 bases lining up with TRBD1. Germline trimming cut 1 base from V and 10 bases from J; bases unmatched to any gene: 4. Germline values: CDR1 MNHEY, CDR2 SVGAGI. CDR3 length equals 15 residues.

This clone appeared once. J is TRBJ1-5 and V is TRBV19; TRBD1 might be the D (5 bases). Germline V gene lookup returns CDR1 LNHDA and CDR2 SQIVND (reference sequence). CDR3 size: 17 residues. V was pared by 7 bases and J by 0 bases, with 19 bases between. This CDR3 is CASNSKVRGISNQPQHF. As DNA, the CDR3 is TGTGCCAGTAACTCTAAAGTTAGGGGAATTAGCAATCAGCCCCAGCATTTT.

The gene calls are TRBV7-3 and TRBJ2-1, with TRBD2 matching over 11 bases. V shed 0 bases, J shed 12 bases, and the junction held 10 bases outside the gene matches. The CDR3 runs 16 residues. CDR1 is SGHTA, CDR2 FQGTGA, per germline. The CDR3 sequence is CASSLTPSGLAGGQFF. In nucleotides, the CDR3 is TGTGCCAGCAGCTTAACTCCGAGCGGTCTAGCGGGAGGGCAGTTCTTC.

V and J are TRBV7-2 and TRBJ2-5; perhaps TRBD1 as D (7 bases). This CDR3 comprises 14 residues. V was cut by 3 bases and J by 4 bases, with 12 bases left in between. CDR1 is SGHTA and CDR2 is FQGNSA in the germline V gene. The CDR3 coding sequence is TGTGCCAGCAGCTTTCAGGGGGGAACAGAGACCCAGTACTTC. As protein: CASSFQGGTETQYF.

V gene TRBV4-2 combines with J gene TRBJ2-2, with D perhaps TRBD1 (5 bases). CDR1 is LGHNA and CDR2 is YNFKEQ in the germline V gene. This CDR3 has 15 residues. V shed 2 bases and J shed 2 bases, with 9 bases lying between them. This CDR3 is CASSQPDSNTGELFF. CDR3 coding DNA: TGTGCCAGCAGCCAACCCGACAGTAACACCGGGGAGCTGTTTTTT.

The CDR3 here is CASSLLAGGLRTGELFF. In DNA, the CDR3 is TGTGCCAGCAGTTTATTGGCAGGGGGCCTGCGTACCGGGGAGCTGTTTTTT. The chain uses TRBV27 and TRBJ2-2; 8 bases map to TRBD1. CDR1 and CDR2 (germline): MNHEY, SMNVEV (reference sequence). The junction had 9 bases not matched to a gene; V was cut back by 1 base and J by 5 bases. The CDR3 has 17 amino acids.

V usage is TRBV11-2 and J usage is TRBJ1-1, with 9 bases that match TRBD1. The V segment lost 5 bases and the J segment 6 bases; nucleotides outside the gene matches: 10. In germline, CDR1 is SGHAT, CDR2 FQNNGV. This CDR3 contains 15 residues. The CDR3 nucleotides are TGTGCCAGCAGCCATACAGACAGGGGGATCGCTGAAGCTTTCTTT. Translating gives CASSHTDRGIAEAFF. The full variable domain, in which reference TRBV11-2 and TRBJ1-1 provide the parts outside the CDR3, is EAGVAQSPRYKIIEKRQSVAFWCNPISGHATLYWYQQILGQGPKLLIQFQNNGVVDDSQLPKDRFSAERLKGVDSTLKIQPAKLEDSAVYLCASSHTDRGIAEAFFGQGTRLTVV.

The rearrangement uses TRBV12-5 and TRBJ1-1; D not certain. The ends were cut back, 7 bases at V and 6 bases at J, with 21 bases in the middle. The CDR3 is 15 amino acids. Germline assignment: CDR1 LGHNT and CDR2 FRNRAP. CDR3 amino acids: CASAVGSPGLSEAFF. The DNA for the CDR3 is TGTGCTAGTGCCGTTGGATCGCCGGGTCTATCTGAAGCTTTCTTT.

This clone was counted between two and nine times. The chain uses TRBV19 and TRBJ1-3; 8 bases are a match to TRBD1. Unmatched junction bases numbered 11, after V lost 9 bases and J lost 4 bases. This CDR3 has 15 residues. Per germline, CDR1 LNHDA and CDR2 SQIVND (reference sequence). CDR3 sequence (DNA): TGTGCCAGCCAACGGACAGGGTACGAAGGAAACACCATATATTTT. Protein: CASQRTGYEGNTIYF. The complete variable domain, with remaining parts taken from reference TRBV19 and TRBJ1-3, reads DGGITQSPKYLFRKEGQNVTLSCEQNLNHDAMYWYRQDPGQGLRLIYYSQIVNDFQKGDIAEGYSVSREKKESFPLTVTSAQKNPTAFYLCASQRTGYEGNTIYFGEGSWLTVV.

This clone was seen only once. The chain carries TRBV6-6 and TRBJ2-3; tentatively, D is TRBD2 (5 bases). Germline loops: CDR1 MNHNY, CDR2 SVGAGI (reference sequence). The CDR3 length is 12 residues. V was pared by 5 bases and J by 5 bases, with 8 bases between. CDR3 sequence reads: CASSPGRDTQYF. In DNA, the CDR3 is TGTGCCAGCAGTCCGGGAAGAGATACGCAGTATTTT.

The rearrangement uses TRBV9 and TRBJ1-6; TRBD1 aligns across 7 bases. This CDR3 is built from 15 residues. Germline-derived CDR1 and CDR2 are SGDLS and YYNGEE. With 3 bases clipped from V and 7 bases from J, the junction kept 7 bases outside the gene matches. CDR3 region: CASSASGTENSPLHF. The CDR3 DNA reads as TGTGCCAGCAGCGCATCCGGGACAGAGAATTCACCCCTCCACTTT.

This clone turned up a few times. The V call is TRBV4-3, the J call TRBJ2-5; 11 positions match TRBD2. Germline V CDR1 and CDR2: LGHNA, YSLEER. This CDR3 is 15 amino acids long. Trimming cost V 4 bases and J 10 bases; bases outside gene matches: 11. This CDR3 is CASSPVAGGGADQYF. CDR3 bases: TGCGCCAGCAGCCCCGTAGCGGGGGGGGGAGCGGACCAGTACTTC.

The chain couples TRBV6-5 to TRBJ2-7, with D tentatively TRBD2 (5 bases). Germline assignment: CDR1 MNHEY and CDR2 SVGAGI. The length of the CDR3 is 16 residues. The V end lost 0 bases, the J end lost 3 bases, and 15 bases lay between the germline ends. The CDR3 sequence is CASSYSNPGSGYEQYF. The DNA of the CDR3 is TGTGCCAGCAGTTACTCCAATCCGGGGTCTGGCTACGAGCAGTACTTC.

The CDR3 DNA reads TGTGCCAGGGGACTAGCGGGGGACTTTGGCGAGCAGTACTTC. It encodes CARGLAGDFGEQYF. The genes are TRBV2 and TRBJ2-7; 14 bases line up with TRBD2. CDR1 and CDR2 from the germline V gene are SNHLY and FYNNEI. The CDR3 is 14 amino acids. V shed 9 bases and J 6 bases; nucleotides not matched to a gene: 7. Complete variable domain (other parts from reference TRBV2 and TRBJ2-7): EPEVTQTPSHQVTQMGQEVILRCVPISNHLYFYWYRQILGQKVEFLVSFYNNEISEKSEIFDDQFSVERPDGSNFTLKIRSTKLEDSAMYFCARGLAGDFGEQYFGPGTRLTVT.

The gene calls are TRBV29-1 and TRBJ1-2; 11 bases are a match to TRBD1. The V segment lost 4 bases and the J segment 3 bases; nucleotides outside the gene matches: 1. Germline V gene sequence: CDR1 SQVTM, CDR2 ANQGSEA. The CDR3 consists of 13 residues. This chain's CDR3 is CSVGTGGDYGYTF. Written as DNA, the CDR3 is TGCAGCGTTGGGACAGGGGGCGACTATGGCTACACCTTC.

The V and J genes are TRBV7-2 and TRBJ1-5; 7 nucleotides agree with TRBD1. The trim removed 3 bases at V and 0 bases at J, leaving 11 bases unmatched. The CDR3 is made up of 18 amino acids. Germline V gene lookup returns CDR1 SGHTA and CDR2 FQGNSA. CDR3 protein: CASSFRYSGQTSNQPQHF. Written as DNA, the CDR3 is TGTGCCAGCAGCTTTAGATACTCGGGACAGACTAGCAATCAGCCCCAGCATTTT.

This chain connects TRBV28 to TRBJ1-4; 7 bases are shared with TRBD1. Germline values: CDR1 MDHEN, CDR2 SYDVKM. The CDR3 is 18 residues long. With V trimmed by 1 base and J by 1 base, 9 bases remained unmatched. The CDR3: CASSLFQWRDRTNEKLFF. CDR3 coding DNA: TGTGCCAGCAGTTTATTTCAATGGCGGGACAGAACTAATGAAAAACTGTTTTTT.

The chain combines TRBV28 with TRBJ1-2; 11 bases are shared with TRBD1. Germline CDR1 is MDHEN and CDR2 is SYDVKM. V was pared by 2 bases and J by 6 bases, with 2 bases of the junction left unmatched. The CDR3 spans 14 residues. This chain's CDR3 is CASSLADRGHGYTF. In DNA form, the CDR3 reads TGTGCCAGCAGTTTAGCGGACAGGGGGCATGGCTACACCTTC.

The chain employs TRBV28 and TRBJ1-2; D possibly corresponds to TRBD1 (6 bases). Germline V lookup: CDR1 MDHEN, CDR2 SYDVKM. The CDR3 is 13 amino acids. V was pared by 1 base and J by 5 bases, with 8 bases between. The CDR3 coding sequence is TGTGCCAGCAGTTTATCCACAGGGTATGGCTACACCTTC. It translates to CASSLSTGYGYTF.

V gene TRBV29-1 combines with J gene TRBJ2-7; 7 bases match TRBD1. Germline CDR1 SQVTM, CDR2 ANQGSEA. This CDR3 comprises 13 residues. J gave up 3 bases and V 7 bases, and 9 bases lay outside the gene matches. The CDR3 DNA reads TGCAGCGCCCGACAGGGCCTCAACTACGAGCAGTACTTC. This translates into CSARQGLNYEQYF.

V usage is TRBV5-6 and J usage is TRBJ2-2; possibly TRBD2 for D (5 bases). The CDR3 is made up of 13 amino acids. Trimming took off 4 bases at V and 6 bases at J, with 10 bases between the two ends. Germline V gene sequence: CDR1 SGHDT, CDR2 YYEEEE. The CDR3 region is CASSPVGAGELFF. CDR3 in DNA: TGTGCCAGCAGCCCCGTGGGAGCCGGGGAGCTGTTTTTT.

The rearrangement uses TRBV19 and TRBJ1-5; no firm D call. The V gene lost 2 bases and the J gene lost 7 bases, with 6 bases spanning the gap. The germline gives CDR1 LNHDA, CDR2 SQIVND (reference sequence). CDR3 size: 12 residues. The CDR3 loop reads CASSIMGQPQHF. The DNA for the CDR3 is TGTGCCAGTAGTATAATGGGCCAGCCCCAGCATTTT.

The chain uses TRBV2 and TRBJ2-7; D remains ambiguous. V lost 7 bases, J lost 0 bases, and 10 bases lay in between. This CDR3 has 13 amino acids. Germline values: CDR1 SNHLY, CDR2 FYNNEI. CDR3: CASMGPFSYEQYV. CDR3 DNA: TGTGCCAGCATGGGCCCGTTCTCCTACGAGCAGTACGTC.

The chain is built from TRBV6-6 and TRBJ1-3; no clear D. CDR3 length: 14 amino acids. The germline V and J ends were trimmed by 3 bases and 3 bases, with 9 bases remaining between them. Germline V gene lookup returns CDR1 MNHNY and CDR2 SVGAGI (reference sequence). The CDR3 loop is CASSYRGGGNTIYF. In DNA, the CDR3 is TGTGCCAGCAGTTATCGGGGAGGTGGAAACACCATATATTTT.